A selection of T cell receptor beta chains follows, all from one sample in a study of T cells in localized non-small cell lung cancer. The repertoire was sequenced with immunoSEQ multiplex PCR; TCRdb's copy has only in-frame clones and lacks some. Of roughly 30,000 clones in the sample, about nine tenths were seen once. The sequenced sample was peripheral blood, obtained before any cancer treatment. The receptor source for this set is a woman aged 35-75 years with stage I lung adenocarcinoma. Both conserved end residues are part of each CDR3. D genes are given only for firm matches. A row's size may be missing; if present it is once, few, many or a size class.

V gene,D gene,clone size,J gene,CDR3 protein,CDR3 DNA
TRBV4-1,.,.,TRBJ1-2,CASRGEYGYTF,TGCGCCAGCCGCGGGGAGTATGGCTACACCTTC
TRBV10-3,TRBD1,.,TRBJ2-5,CAISDSGGEETQYF,TGTGCCATCAGTGATTCAGGGGGCGAAGAGACCCAGTACTTC
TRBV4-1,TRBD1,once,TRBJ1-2,CASSLTTGEYGYTF,TGCGCCAGCAGCCTTACCACAGGGGAATATGGCTACACCTTC
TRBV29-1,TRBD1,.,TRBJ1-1,CSVVWDREINTEAFF,TGCAGCGTTGTCTGGGACAGGGAGATAAACACTGAAGCTTTCTTT
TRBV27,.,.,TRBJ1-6,CASSEYNSPLHF,TGTGCCAGCAGCGAGTATAATTCACCCCTCCACTTT
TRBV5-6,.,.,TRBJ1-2,CASSYWTTSLDYGYTF,TGTGCCAGCAGCTACTGGACCACGTCTCTGGACTATGGCTACACCTTC
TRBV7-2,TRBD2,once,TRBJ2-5,CASSSFSGTSGGGTQYF,TGTGCCAGCAGCTCCTTCTCCGGGACTAGCGGAGGGGGGACCCAGTACTTC
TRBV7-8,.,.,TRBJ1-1,CASSSGVGTEAFF,TGTGCCAGCAGCTCAGGGGTAGGCACTGAAGCTTTCTTT
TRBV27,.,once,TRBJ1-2,CASSLKTGTYGYTF,TGTGCCAGCAGTTTAAAGACAGGAACATATGGCTACACCTTC
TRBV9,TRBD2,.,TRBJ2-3,CASSVGTSGGHTDTQYF,TGTGCCAGCAGCGTAGGGACTAGCGGGGGTCACACAGATACGCAGTATTTT
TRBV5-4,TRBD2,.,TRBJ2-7,CASSLASGGYEQYF,TGTGCCAGCAGCTTGGCTAGCGGGGGCTACGAGCAGTACTTC
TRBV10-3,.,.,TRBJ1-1,CANSGALNTEAFF,TGTGCCAATAGTGGGGCTTTGAACACTGAAGCTTTCTTT
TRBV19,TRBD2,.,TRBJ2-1,CASSMAGGPNEQFF,TGTGCCAGTAGTATGGCGGGGGGCCCCAATGAGCAGTTCTTC
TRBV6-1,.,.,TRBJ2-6,CASGEAGANVLTF,TGTGCCAGCGGGGAAGCTGGGGCCAACGTCCTGACTTTC
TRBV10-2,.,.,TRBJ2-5,CASTSGARGGAGETQYF,TGCGCCAGTACCTCGGGGGCACGGGGAGGGGCTGGGGAGACCCAGTACTTC
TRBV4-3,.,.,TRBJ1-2,CASSPSGEAYGYTF,TGCGCCAGCAGCCCCTCAGGGGAAGCATATGGCTACACCTTC
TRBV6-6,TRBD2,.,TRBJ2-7,CASRTNSGVSYEQYF,TGTGCCAGCAGAACGAATAGCGGGGTCTCCTACGAGCAGTACTTC
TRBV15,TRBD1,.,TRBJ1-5,CATSRGQSGWESQHF,TGTGCCACCAGCAGGGGACAGTCGGGGTGGGAGTCCCAGCATTTT
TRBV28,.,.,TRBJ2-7,CASSLGGGRVDEQYF,TGTGCCAGCAGTTTAGGGGGGGGCAGGGTGGACGAGCAGTACTTC
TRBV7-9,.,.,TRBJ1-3,CASSLGGSRNTIYF,TGTGCCAGCAGCTTAGGGGGGAGTCGAAACACCATATATTTT
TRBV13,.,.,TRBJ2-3,CASSKPGVKDTQYF,TGTGCCAGCAGCAAACCGGGGGTGAAAGATACGCAGTATTTT
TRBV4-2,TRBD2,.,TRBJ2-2,CASSPGLAGANTGELFF,TGTGCCAGCAGCCCTGGACTAGCGGGGGCCAACACCGGGGAGCTGTTTTTT
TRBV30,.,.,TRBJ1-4,CAWSTGWEKLFF,TGTGCCTGGAGTACAGGGTGGGAAAAACTGTTTTTT
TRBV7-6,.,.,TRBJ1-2,CASSFGGTEGYTF,TGTGCCAGCAGCTTTGGGGGAACGGAAGGCTACACCTTC
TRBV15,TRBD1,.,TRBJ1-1,CATSKDRVRVVTEAFF,TGTGCCACCAGCAAAGACAGGGTGCGCGTGGTCACTGAAGCTTTCTTT
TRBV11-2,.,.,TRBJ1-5,CASSLGEYSNQPQHF,TGTGCCAGCAGCTTAGGGGAGTATAGCAATCAGCCCCAGCATTTT
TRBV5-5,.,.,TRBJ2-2,CASSLLAGSGELFF,TGTGCCAGCAGCTTGTTGGCGGGGTCCGGGGAGCTGTTTTTT
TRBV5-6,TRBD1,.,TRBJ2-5,CASRIEGQGDQETQYF,TGTGCCAGCCGCATCGAAGGACAGGGGGACCAAGAGACCCAGTACTTC
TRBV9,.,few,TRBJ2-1,CASSAGGEQFF,TGTGCCAGCAGCGCCGGGGGTGAGCAGTTCTTC
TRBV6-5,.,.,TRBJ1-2,CASSYSVRQVGHTF,TGTGCCAGCAGTTACTCGGTGCGGCAGGTCGGTCACACCTTC
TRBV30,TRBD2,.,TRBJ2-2,CAWSVEVRAGVLSGTGELFF,TGTGCCTGGAGTGTAGAGGTTAGAGCGGGGGTTTTGTCTGGCACCGGGGAGCTGTTTTTT
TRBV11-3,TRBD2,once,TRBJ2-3,CASSLVAGGVTDTQYF,TGTGCCAGCAGCTTAGTTGCGGGGGGAGTCACAGATACGCAGTATTTT
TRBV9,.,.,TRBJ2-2,CASSVVSGRSGELFF,TGTGCCAGCAGCGTAGTTTCAGGGAGAAGCGGGGAGCTGTTTTTT
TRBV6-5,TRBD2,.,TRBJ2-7,CASSYRGGPSYEQYF,TGTGCCAGCAGTTACCGCGGGGGTCCCTCCTACGAGCAGTACTTC
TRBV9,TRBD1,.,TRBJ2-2,CASSETGITGELFF,TGTGCCAGCAGCGAGACAGGGATCACCGGGGAGCTGTTTTTT
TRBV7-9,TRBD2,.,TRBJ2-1,CASSPGLENEQFF,TGTGCCAGCAGTCCGGGACTAGAAAATGAGCAGTTCTTC
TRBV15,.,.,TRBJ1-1,CATSRDRGMNNEAFF,TGTGCCACCAGCAGAGACAGGGGAATGAACAATGAAGCTTTCTTT
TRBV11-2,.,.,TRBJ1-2,CASSLEVGGYTF,TGTGCCAGCAGCTTAGAGGTGGGGGGCTACACCTTC
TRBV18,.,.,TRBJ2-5,CASSPPVGQQETQYF,TGTGCCAGCTCACCACCGGTAGGACAGCAAGAGACCCAGTACTTC
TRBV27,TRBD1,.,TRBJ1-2,CASSLTGVDYTF,TGTGCCAGCAGTTTAACAGGGGTTGACTACACCTTC
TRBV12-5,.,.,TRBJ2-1,CASGSGSSGYNEQFF,TGTGCTAGTGGTTCCGGGAGTAGCGGCTACAATGAGCAGTTCTTC
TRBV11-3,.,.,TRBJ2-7,CASSPQGRLYEQYF,TGTGCCAGCAGCCCCCAGGGCAGGCTCTACGAGCAGTACTTC
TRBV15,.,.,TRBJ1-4,CATSRVGVFLNTEKLFF,TGTGCCACCAGCAGAGTCGGGGTTTTCTTGAATACGGAAAAACTGTTTTTT
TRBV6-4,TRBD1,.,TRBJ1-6,CASRPTGTNSPLHF,TGTGCCAGCCGACCGACAGGGACAAATTCACCCCTCCACTTT
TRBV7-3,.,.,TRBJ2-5,CASSSGGRETQYF,TGTGCCAGCAGCAGTGGGGGAAGGGAGACCCAGTACTTC
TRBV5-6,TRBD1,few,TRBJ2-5,CASSLGQGRRETQYF,TGTGCCAGCAGCTTGGGACAGGGAAGGCGAGAGACCCAGTACTTC
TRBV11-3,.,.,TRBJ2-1,CASSGAPFHNEQFF,TGTGCCAGCAGCGGGGCCCCCTTCCACAATGAGCAGTTCTTC
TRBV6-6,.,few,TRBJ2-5,CASSSAGFIETQYF,TGTGCCAGCAGTTCGGCGGGGTTTATAGAGACCCAGTACTTC
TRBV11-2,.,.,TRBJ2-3,CASRYRAKTDTQYF,TGTGCCAGCAGGTATCGGGCGAAGACAGATACGCAGTATTTT
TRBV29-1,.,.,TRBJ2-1,CSGSRGSSYNEQFF,TGCAGCGGGAGTAGGGGGAGCTCCTACAATGAGCAGTTCTTC
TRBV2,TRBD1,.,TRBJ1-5,CASSDSGQGNQPQHF,TGTGCCAGCAGTGATTCGGGACAGGGCAATCAGCCCCAGCATTTT
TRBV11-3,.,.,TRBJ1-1,CASSLDRQKNTEAFF,TGTGCCAGCAGCTTAGATCGGCAGAAGAACACTGAAGCTTTCTTT
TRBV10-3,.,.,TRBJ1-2,CAIPGGRYGYTF,TGTGCCATCCCCGGGGGTCGCTATGGCTACACCTTC
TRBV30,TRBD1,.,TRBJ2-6,CASQTSRRTGNFSGANVLTF,TGTGCCTCCCAAACCTCCAGACGGACAGGGAACTTCTCTGGGGCCAACGTCCTGACTTTC
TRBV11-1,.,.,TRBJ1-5,CASSLGGMAQPQHF,TGTGCCAGCAGCTTGGGGGGGATGGCTCAGCCCCAGCATTTT
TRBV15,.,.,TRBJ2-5,CATSRDTQETQYF,TGTGCCACCAGCAGAGATACCCAAGAGACCCAGTACTTC
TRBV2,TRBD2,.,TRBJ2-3,CAGGRGGPNTQYF,TGTGCCGGAGGCCGGGGGGGCCCTAATACGCAGTATTTT